This TCR beta chain was observed in a study of blood T cell repertoires in COVID-19. Only in-frame clones appear in the TCRdb table, and some are missing; sequencing was by immunoSEQ multiplex PCR. This table has around 250,000 clones, 70% to 90% appearing once. The trim removed 6 bases at V and 1 base at J, leaving 4 bases unmatched. The CDR3 length is 15 residues. Germline values: CDR1 MNHEY, CDR2 SVGEGT. The receptor was isolated from a woman in her forties or fifties who had been exposed to COVID-19. This chain connects TRBV6-2 or TRBV6-3 to TRBJ2-2, with 8 bases identical to TRBD2. The sequenced material came from PBMCs or T cells enriched from blood (not recorded which). The CDR3 region has the DNA TGTGCCAGCAGCTCGGGACTAGAGAACACCGGGGAGCTGTTTTTT. This translates into CASSSGLENTGELFF.